These T cell receptor beta chains were read from a single sample in a study of blood T cell repertoires in COVID-19. The data were produced by immunoSEQ multiplex PCR, yet TCRdb's version contains in-frame clones alone and is incomplete. The table shows about 330,000 clones, with around 87% occurring only once. Material: peripheral blood. The receptors were sampled from a woman in her forties or fifties with active or convalescent COVID-19. Both conserved end residues are part of each CDR3. The order of the fields is CDR3 protein, CDR3 DNA, J gene, D gene, clone size, V gene. The D gene is left open where the match is weak. Clone size is stated in some rows and not others, as once, few, many or a class when expanded.

CASKVDRDTGELFF TGCGCCAGCAAGGTAGACAGGGACACCGGGGAGCTGTTTTTT TRBJ2-2 TRBD1 NA TRBV5-1
CASSMPGGNYGYTF TGTGCCAGTAGTATGCCAGGGGGGAACTATGGCTACACCTTC TRBJ1-2 TRBD1 NA TRBV19
CASSRGTENYGYTF TGTGCCAGCAGTCGAGGGACAGAAAACTATGGCTACACCTTC TRBJ1-2 TRBD1 NA TRBV7-9
CASSPRRLSSGANVLTF TGTGCCAGTAGTCCCCGGAGACTGAGCTCTGGGGCCAACGTCCTGACTTTC TRBJ2-6 NA once TRBV19
CASSLVGVGYTF TGTGCCAGCAGCTTAGTTGGAGTTGGCTACACCTTC TRBJ1-2 NA NA TRBV7-2
CASSMTGGNPLETQYF TGCGCCAGCAGCATGACAGGGGGAAACCCTCTGGAGACCCAGTACTTC TRBJ2-5 TRBD1 NA TRBV5-1
CASSPEERGRDTQYF TGTGCCAGCTCACCAGAGGAGCGGGGGCGGGATACGCAGTATTTT TRBJ2-3 TRBD2 NA TRBV18
CATSREWAAGELFF TGTGCCACCAGCAGAGAATGGGCAGCCGGGGAGCTGTTTTTT TRBJ2-2 NA NA TRBV15
CASSPSGGGWGYTEAFF TGTGCCAGCAGTCCCTCGGGGGGAGGTTGGGGTTACACTGAAGCTTTCTTT TRBJ1-1 NA NA TRBV28
CASSLGGPNTEAFF TGTGCCAGCAGCTTAGGGGGCCCGAACACTGAAGCTTTCTTT TRBJ1-1 NA NA TRBV11-3
CASSIIQGQETQYF TGTGCCAGTAGTATAATACAGGGCCAAGAGACCCAGTACTTC TRBJ2-5 NA NA TRBV19
CASSLRRSYGYTF TGTGCCAGCAGTTTACGAAGGAGCTATGGCTACACCTTC TRBJ1-2 NA once TRBV28
CASSGAGGRYNEQFF TGTGCCAGCAGTGGGGCGGGAGGGCGCTACAATGAGCAGTTCTTC TRBJ2-1 TRBD2 NA TRBV2
CASSLGGASTDTQYF TGTGCCAGCAGCCTCGGGGGAGCTAGCACAGATACGCAGTATTTT TRBJ2-3 NA NA TRBV7-9
CASSQDLGTGGISPLHF TGCGCCAGCAGCCAAGATCTAGGGACAGGGGGGATTTCACCCCTCCACTTT TRBJ1-6 TRBD1 NA TRBV4-3
CASSLVWTSQNSYEQYF TGTGCCAGCAGCTTAGTCTGGACTAGCCAGAACAGTTACGAGCAGTACTTC TRBJ2-7 TRBD2 NA TRBV11-2
CASSQLGGYTF TGTGCCAGCAGTCAACTCGGGGGCTACACCTTC TRBJ1-2 NA NA TRBV6-2/TRBV6-3
CAISVLQGGGTEAFF TGTGCCATCAGTGTCTTACAGGGTGGGGGCACTGAAGCTTTCTTT TRBJ1-1 NA NA TRBV10-3
CATSRGDTLVTEAFF TGTGCCACCAGCAGAGGGGACACTTTGGTCACTGAAGCTTTCTTT TRBJ1-1 NA NA TRBV15
CASSLQGAGSNQPQHF TGTGCCAGCAGTTTACAGGGGGCCGGTAGCAATCAGCCCCAGCATTTT TRBJ1-5 TRBD1 NA TRBV7-2
CAWNPGQGWTEAFF TGTGCCTGGAACCCTGGGCAGGGGTGGACTGAAGCTTTCTTT TRBJ1-1 NA NA TRBV30
CASRNDRAATLYGYTF TGTGCCAGCAGGAACGACAGGGCTGCTACCCTCTATGGCTACACCTTC TRBJ1-2 TRBD1 few TRBV7-9
CASSKSGGTRNNEQFF TGTGCCAGCAGCAAAAGCGGCGGGACTAGGAACAATGAGCAGTTCTTC TRBJ2-1 TRBD2 NA TRBV7-9
CASSLGLAGQETQYF TGTGCCAGCAGCCTGGGACTAGCGGGCCAAGAGACCCAGTACTTC TRBJ2-5 TRBD2 NA TRBV9
CASSLSAGSEAFF TGTGCCAGCAGTTTATCAGCAGGGTCGGAAGCTTTCTTT TRBJ1-1 NA NA TRBV27
CASSSRRGVNTGELFF TGTGCCAGCAGCTCGAGGAGGGGCGTGAACACCGGGGAGCTGTTTTTT TRBJ2-2 NA NA TRBV9